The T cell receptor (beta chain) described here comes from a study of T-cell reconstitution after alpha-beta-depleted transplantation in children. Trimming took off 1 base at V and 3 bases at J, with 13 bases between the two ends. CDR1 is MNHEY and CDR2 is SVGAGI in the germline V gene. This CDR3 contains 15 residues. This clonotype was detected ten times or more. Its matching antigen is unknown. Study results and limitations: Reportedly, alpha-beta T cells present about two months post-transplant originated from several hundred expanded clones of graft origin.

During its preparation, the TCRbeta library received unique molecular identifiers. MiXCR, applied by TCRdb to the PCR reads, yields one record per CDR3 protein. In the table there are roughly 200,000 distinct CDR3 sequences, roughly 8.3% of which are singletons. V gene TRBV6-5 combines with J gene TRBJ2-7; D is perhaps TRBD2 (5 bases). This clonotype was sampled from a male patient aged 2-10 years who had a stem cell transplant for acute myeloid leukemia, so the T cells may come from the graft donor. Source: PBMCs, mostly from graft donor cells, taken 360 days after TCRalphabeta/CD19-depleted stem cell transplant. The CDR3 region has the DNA TGTGCCAGCAGTTACTTAATTAGCGACGGCTACGAGCAGTACTTC. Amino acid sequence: CASSYLISDGYEQYF.